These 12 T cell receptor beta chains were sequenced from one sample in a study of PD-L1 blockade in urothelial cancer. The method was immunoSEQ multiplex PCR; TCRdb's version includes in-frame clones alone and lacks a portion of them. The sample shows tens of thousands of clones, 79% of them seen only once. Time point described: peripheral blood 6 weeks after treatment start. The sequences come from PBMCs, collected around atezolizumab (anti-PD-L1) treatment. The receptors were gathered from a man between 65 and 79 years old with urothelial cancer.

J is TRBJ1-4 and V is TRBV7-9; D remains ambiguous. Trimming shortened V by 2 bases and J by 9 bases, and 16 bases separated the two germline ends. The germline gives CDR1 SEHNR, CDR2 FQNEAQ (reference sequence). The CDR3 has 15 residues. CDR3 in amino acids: CASSLWAVGLKKLFF. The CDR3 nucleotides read TGTGCCAGCAGCTTATGGGCAGTTGGTTTGAAAAAACTGTTTTTT.

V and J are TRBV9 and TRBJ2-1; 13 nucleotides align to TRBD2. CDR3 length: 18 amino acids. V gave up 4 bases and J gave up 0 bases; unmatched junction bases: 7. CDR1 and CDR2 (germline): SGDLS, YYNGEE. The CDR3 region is CASSSGLAGVNSYNEQFF. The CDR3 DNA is TGTGCCAGCAGCTCCGGACTAGCGGGAGTTAACTCCTACAATGAGCAGTTCTTC.

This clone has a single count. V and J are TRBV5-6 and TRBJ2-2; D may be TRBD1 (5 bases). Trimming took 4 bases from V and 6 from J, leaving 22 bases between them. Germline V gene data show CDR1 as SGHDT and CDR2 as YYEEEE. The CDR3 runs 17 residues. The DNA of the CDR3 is TGTGCCAGCAGCCCTACAGATGGGCGATTAGGGGCCGGGGAGCTGTTTTTT. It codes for CASSPTDGRLGAGELFF.

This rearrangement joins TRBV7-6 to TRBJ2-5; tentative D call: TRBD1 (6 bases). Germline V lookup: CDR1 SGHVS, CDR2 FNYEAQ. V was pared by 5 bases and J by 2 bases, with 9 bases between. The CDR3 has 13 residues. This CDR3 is CASSQGQQETQYF. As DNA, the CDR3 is TGTGCCAGCAGCCAAGGACAGCAAGAGACCCAGTACTTC.

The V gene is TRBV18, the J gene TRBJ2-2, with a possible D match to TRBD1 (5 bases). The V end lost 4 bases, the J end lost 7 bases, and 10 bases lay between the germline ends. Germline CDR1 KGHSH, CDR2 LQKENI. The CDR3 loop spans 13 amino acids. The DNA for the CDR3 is TGTGCCAGCTCACTAGACAGCCTCGGGGAGCTGTTTTTT. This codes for CASSLDSLGELFF.

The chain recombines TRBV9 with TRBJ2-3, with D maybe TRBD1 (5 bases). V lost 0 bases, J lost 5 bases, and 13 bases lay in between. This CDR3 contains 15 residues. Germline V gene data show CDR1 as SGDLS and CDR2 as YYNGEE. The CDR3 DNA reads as TGTGCCAGCAGCGTAGGGGCAGGGATGAGAGATACGCAGTATTTT. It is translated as CASSVGAGMRDTQYF. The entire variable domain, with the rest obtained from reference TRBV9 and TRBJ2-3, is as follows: DSGVTQTPKHLITATGQRVTLRCSPRSGDLSVYWYQQSLDQGLQFLIQYYNGEERAKGNILERFSAQQFPDLHSELNLSSLELGDSALYFCASSVGAGMRDTQYFGPGTRLTVL.

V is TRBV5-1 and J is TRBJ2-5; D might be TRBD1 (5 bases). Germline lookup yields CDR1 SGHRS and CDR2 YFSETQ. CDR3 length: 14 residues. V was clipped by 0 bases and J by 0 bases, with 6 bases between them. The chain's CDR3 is CASSLGQYQETQYF. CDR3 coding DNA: TGCGCCAGCAGCTTGGGACAGTACCAAGAGACCCAGTACTTC.

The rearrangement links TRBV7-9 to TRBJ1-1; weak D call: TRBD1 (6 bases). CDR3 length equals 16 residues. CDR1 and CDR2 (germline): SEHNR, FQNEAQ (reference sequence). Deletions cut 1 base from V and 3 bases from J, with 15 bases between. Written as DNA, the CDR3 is TGTGCCAGCAGCTTAGTTCGGGGGGCGCTCGACACTGAAGCTTTCTTT. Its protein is CASSLVRGALDTEAFF.

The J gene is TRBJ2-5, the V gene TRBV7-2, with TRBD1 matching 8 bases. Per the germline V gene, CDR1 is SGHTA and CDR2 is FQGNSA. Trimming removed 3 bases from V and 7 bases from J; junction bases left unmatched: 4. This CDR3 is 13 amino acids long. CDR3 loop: CASSLEGQATQYF. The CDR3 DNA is TGTGCCAGCAGCTTGGAGGGACAGGCGACCCAGTACTTC.

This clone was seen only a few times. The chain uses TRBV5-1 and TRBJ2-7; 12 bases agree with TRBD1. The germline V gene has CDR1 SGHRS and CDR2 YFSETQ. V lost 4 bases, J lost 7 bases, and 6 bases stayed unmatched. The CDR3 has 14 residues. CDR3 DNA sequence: TGCGCCAGCAGCCACGGGACAGGGGGCGGAGAGCAGTACTTC. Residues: CASSHGTGGGEQYF.

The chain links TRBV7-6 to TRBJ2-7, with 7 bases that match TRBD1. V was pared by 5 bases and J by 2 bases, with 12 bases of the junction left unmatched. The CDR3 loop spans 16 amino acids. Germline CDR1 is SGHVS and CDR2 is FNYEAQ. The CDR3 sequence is CASSPLTGPYAYEQYF. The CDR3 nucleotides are TGTGCCAGCAGCCCTTTGACAGGGCCGTACGCCTACGAGCAGTACTTC.

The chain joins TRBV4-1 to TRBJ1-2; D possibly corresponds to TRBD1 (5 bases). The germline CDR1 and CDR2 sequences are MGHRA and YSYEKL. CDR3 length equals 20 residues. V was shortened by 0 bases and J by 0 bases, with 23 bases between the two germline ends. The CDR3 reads CASSQDLKGSFGQANYGYTF. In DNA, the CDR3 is TGCGCCAGCAGCCAAGACTTGAAGGGGTCCTTCGGCCAAGCTAACTATGGCTACACCTTC.